The 21 T cell receptor beta chains in this list originate from one sample, sequenced in a study of blood T cell repertoires in COVID-19. TCRdb keeps only in-frame clones here, not all; method: immunoSEQ multiplex PCR. The sample includes fewer than 500,000 clones, roughly 88% of them seen just once. Sequenced sample: PBMCs or T cells enriched from blood (not recorded which). These receptor sequences come from a woman aged 25 to 45 with acute COVID-19.

This sequence joins TRBV19 and TRBJ1-2; 10 bases align to TRBD1. Germline loops: CDR1 LNHDA, CDR2 SQIVND (reference sequence). This CDR3 has 15 residues. The V gene end was trimmed by 6 bases and the J gene end by 3 bases; junction bases not matched to a gene: 7. The CDR3 nucleotides are TGTGCCAGTAGCCATCCGGGACAGGGGTACTATGGCTACACCTTC. Translation gives CASSHPGQGYYGYTF.

The chain couples TRBV7-2 to TRBJ2-2; 10 bases align to TRBD1. Germline V CDR1 and CDR2: SGHTA, FQGNSA. The CDR3 is 17 residues long. V dropped 1 base and J dropped 2; count of bases not matched to a gene: 4. DNA for the CDR3: TGTGCCAGCAGCTTAGTCGGGACAGGGGCTAACACCGGGGAGCTGTTTTTT. Translated, it gives CASSLVGTGANTGELFF.

This sequence joins TRBV24-1 and TRBJ1-2, with TRBD1 identical over 7 bases. V was pared by 10 bases and J by 0 bases, with 7 bases of the junction left unmatched. The CDR3 consists of 14 residues. The germline V gene encodes CDR1 KGHDR and CDR2 SFDVKD. The CDR3 reads CATNRGASNYGYTF. The DNA for the CDR3 is TGTGCCACTAACAGGGGCGCTTCTAACTATGGCTACACCTTC.

The chain couples TRBV5-1 to TRBJ2-7; the D is unclear. The CDR3 has 14 amino acids. V was shortened by 4 bases and J by 3 bases, with 14 bases between the two germline ends. Germline V CDR1 and CDR2: SGHRS, YFSETQ. The CDR3 region is CASSPMGNNYEQYF. CDR3 DNA sequence: TGCGCCAGCAGCCCTATGGGCAACAACTACGAGCAGTACTTC.

J is TRBJ2-1 and V is TRBV15, with TRBD1 identical over 8 bases. V trimming: 0 bases; J trimming: 2 bases; junction bases outside the gene matches: 3. CDR1 and CDR2 from the germline V gene are LNHNV and YYDKDF (reference sequence). The CDR3 is made up of 16 amino acids. Here the CDR3 DNA reads TGTGCCACCAGCAGAGATCCAGGGGGCCCCTACAATGAGCAGTTCTTC. This encodes CATSRDPGGPYNEQFF.

In this sample, this clone turned up a few times. The chain has TRBV7-9 and TRBJ2-3; 7 positions match TRBD1. Germline lookup yields CDR1 SEHNR and CDR2 FQNEAQ (reference sequence). The CDR3 sequence is 18 residues long. Trimming removed 3 bases from V and 3 bases from J; junction bases left unmatched: 15. The CDR3 coding sequence is TGTGCCAGCAGCTTTTATCGGCCCCACCCGGACAGGACAGATACGCAGTATTTT. Translation: CASSFYRPHPDRTDTQYF.

The chain has TRBV9 and TRBJ2-5; no firm D call. V lost 0 bases and J lost 2, with 11 bases in between. The CDR3 contains 15 residues. The germline gives CDR1 SGDLS, CDR2 YYNGEE. The DNA of the CDR3 is TGTGCCAGCAGCGTAGCGGCGGCAGCTCAAGAGACCCAGTACTTC. It specifies CASSVAAAAQETQYF.

The chain joins TRBV19 to TRBJ1-1, with 7 bases identical to TRBD1. Germline CDR1 and CDR2: LNHDA and SQIVND (reference sequence). The CDR3 has 14 residues. V shed 6 bases and J 4 bases; nucleotides not matched to a gene: 8. The CDR3 DNA sequence: TGTGCCAGTAGCCTCGACAGGGTCCGCACTGAAGCTTTCTTT. It yields the protein CASSLDRVRTEAFF.

The V gene is TRBV19, the J gene TRBJ1-5, with D possibly TRBD1 on 5 matching bases. The germline CDR1 and CDR2 sequences are LNHDA and SQIVND (reference sequence). This CDR3 spans 14 amino acids. Between the trimmed V and J ends, which lost 4 bases and 4 bases, there was a span of 11 bases. CDR3 bases: TGTGCCAGTAGTACCCAGGGTAAGAATCAGCCCCAGCATTTT. Amino acid sequence: CASSTQGKNQPQHF.

The chain is built from TRBV24-1 and TRBJ2-2; the match to TRBD2 covers 16 bases. This CDR3 has 20 amino acids. V shed 3 bases and J 1 base; nucleotides not matched to a gene: 7. Germline V lookup: CDR1 KGHDR, CDR2 SFDVKD. This CDR3 is CATSDPGLAGGLGNTGELFF. CDR3 DNA: TGTGCCACCAGTGATCCGGGACTAGCGGGGGGGCTAGGGAACACCGGGGAGCTGTTTTTT.

The chain joins TRBV7-9 to TRBJ2-1; D perhaps matches TRBD2 (5 bases). Looked up from germline, CDR1 is SEHNR and CDR2 is FQNEAQ (reference sequence). The CDR3 sequence is 13 residues long. Trimming left V 1 base short and J 8 bases short, with 9 bases between. The CDR3 region has the DNA TGTGCCAGCAGCTTAGGAGGGTTCTATGAGCAGTTCTTC. As protein: CASSLGGFYEQFF.

The J gene is TRBJ1-2, the V gene TRBV5-1; D is possibly TRBD1 (6 bases). Trimming pared 0 bases from V and 2 bases from J, leaving 8 bases between. The CDR3 is 14 residues long. Looked up from germline, CDR1 is SGHRS and CDR2 is YFSETQ. CDR3 region: CASSLVDRNYGYTF. In DNA, the CDR3 is TGCGCCAGCAGCTTGGTGGACAGAAACTATGGCTACACCTTC.

The gene calls are TRBV4-1 and TRBJ1-4; 7 nucleotides agree with TRBD1. The germline V gene encodes CDR1 MGHRA and CDR2 YSYEKL. The length of the CDR3 is 14 residues. The J segment lost 6 bases and the V segment lost 4 bases, leaving 5 bases of the junction unmatched. The DNA of the CDR3 is TGCGCCAGCAGCCCAAAGGGGACAGATGAAAAACTGTTTTTT. This encodes CASSPKGTDEKLFF.

The rearrangement joins TRBV25-1 to TRBJ1-4; D unclear. The CDR3 extends over 15 amino acids. Germline CDR1 and CDR2: MGHDK and SYGVNS. The V end lost 1 base, the J end lost 8 bases, and 14 bases lay between the germline ends. The CDR3 DNA sequence: TGTGCCAGCAGTGAATGGAGGCAGGTGCAGGAAAAACTGTTTTTT. As protein: CASSEWRQVQEKLFF.

The chain has TRBV3-1 (or the pseudogene TRBV3-2) and TRBJ1-4; TRBD1 agrees at 7 bases. The CDR3 totals 15 residues. J gave up 7 bases and V 3 bases, and 8 bases lay outside the gene matches. The V gene's germline CDR1 is LGHDT and CDR2 YNNKEL (reference sequence). The CDR3 region is CASSHRRTGGEKLFF. The CDR3 DNA is TGTGCCAGCAGCCACCGCAGGACAGGTGGTGAAAAACTGTTTTTT.

V and J are TRBV6-6 and TRBJ2-5, with D maybe TRBD2 (5 bases). Trimming took off 5 bases at V and 5 bases at J, with 30 bases between the two ends. The germline gives CDR1 MNHNY, CDR2 SVGAGI (reference sequence). This CDR3 contains 19 residues. The CDR3 coding sequence is TGTGCCAGCAGTCCCAAATTCCCTCAGGAACGGCCGAGGAGGGAGACCCAGTACTTC. Its translation: CASSPKFPQERPRRETQYF.

This rearrangement joins TRBV5-6 to TRBJ1-2, with a weak D call TRBD1 (6 bases). This CDR3 has 12 residues. Germline lookup yields CDR1 SGHDT and CDR2 YYEEEE. Trimming removed 5 bases from V and 7 bases from J, with 12 bases in between. CDR3 region: CASRTGGGGYTF. The CDR3, as DNA: TGTGCCAGCAGGACGGGAGGGGGTGGCTACACCTTC.

The chain combines TRBV19 with TRBJ1-1, with 9 bases fitting TRBD1. The CDR3 sequence is 15 residues long. V was pared by 9 bases and J by 10 bases, with 18 bases of the junction left unmatched. CDR1 and CDR2 from the germline V gene are LNHDA and SQIVND (reference sequence). The CDR3 spells CASKIQGAKERRAFF. The CDR3 DNA is TGTGCCAGCAAAATACAGGGGGCAAAAGAGAGGAGAGCTTTCTTT.

The chain's CDR3 is CASRAGRLREKLFF. The CDR3 DNA reads as TGTGCCAGTAGAGCGGGCAGGCTGCGGGAAAAACTGTTTTTT. The V gene is TRBV19, the J gene TRBJ1-4, with D unresolved. Per the germline V gene, CDR1 is LNHDA and CDR2 is SQIVND (reference sequence). This CDR3 region has 14 residues. Trimming cost V 6 bases and J 8 bases, with 16 bases left between them.

The V and J genes are TRBV5-1 and TRBJ2-1; possibly TRBD2 for D (6 bases). This CDR3 comprises 15 residues. Germline CDR1 is SGHRS and CDR2 is YFSETQ. The ends were cut back, 0 bases at V and 4 bases at J, with 11 bases in the middle. CDR3 region: CASSLGWAGYNEQFF. In DNA, the CDR3 is TGCGCCAGCAGCTTGGGTTGGGCGGGGTACAATGAGCAGTTCTTC.

This clone has only one observation. Here the CDR3 DNA reads TGTGCCAGCAGTTACAGGTCGGGACTTACGGCCAAAAACATTCAGTACTTC. It codes for CASSYRSGLTAKNIQYF. The chain carries TRBV6-2 or TRBV6-3 and TRBJ2-4; maybe TRBD2 (6 bases). CDR3 length: 17 amino acids. The V end lost 2 bases, the J end lost 1 base, and 15 bases lay between the germline ends. Germline lookup yields CDR1 MNHEY and CDR2 SVGEGT.